One T cell receptor (beta chain) is described in this entry. Its antigen is still unknown. Naive CD4+ cells were CD45RA-selected; the remaining cells were memory. From germline, CDR1 is MNHEY and CDR2 SMNVEV (reference sequence). This CDR3 has 14 residues. Trimming took 5 bases from V and 5 from J; bases not matched to a gene: 3. The sample is drawn from a study of shared clonotypes between healthy human individuals. The study, taken as a whole, reports: Larger richness was generally estimated for naive than memory subsets.

The repertoire was sequenced with immunoSEQ multiplex PCR; TCRdb's copy has only in-frame clones and lacks some. The top ten clones hold more than 9% of a sample with 300,000 to 400,000 clones, around 79% of them seen once. The source of this sequence is a man younger than 40 in good health. The gene calls are TRBV27 and TRBJ2-5; TRBD2 agrees at 12 bases. Sequenced: memory CD4+ T cells sorted from blood. Subset in this sample: CD45RA-negative fraction. The CDR3, as DNA: TGTGCCAGCAGTGACCTAGCGGGAGGGGAGACCCAGTACTTC. This translates into CASSDLAGGETQYF.